These 26 T cell receptor beta chains were sequenced from one sample in a study of T cell clonality in common variable immunodeficiency. Some clones are missing from TCRdb's copy, which holds only in-frame ones; the method was immunoSEQ multiplex PCR. The sample has tens of thousands of clones, none seen only once. The sample comprised peripheral blood mononuclear cells. These receptors were collected from a person aged 18 to 75 in good health.

At least ten counts were recorded for this clone. Relative to the germline gene, one junction end is altered; a read error may explain this. Read sequence stops 3 residues before the CDR3 end, and the germline J gene provides the missing end. V is TRBV4-2 and J is TRBJ2-5; TRBD2 matches 9 bases. This CDR3 comprises 17 residues. Germline V gene lookup returns CDR1 LGHNA and CDR2 YNFKEQ. This CDR3 is CASSQEIAGVDQETQYF. Partial CDR3 DNA: TGCGCCAGCAGCCAAGAAATAGCGGGGGTTGACCAAGAGACC.

In its sample, this clone was seen many times. The read stops 3 residues short of the end of the CDR3; the missing end is completed from the germline J gene. The V call is TRBV7-6, the J call TRBJ2-5; the match to TRBD2 covers 12 bases. In germline, CDR1 is SGHVS, CDR2 FNYEAQ. The V and J ends lost 5 bases and 5 bases, in that order; junction bases with no gene match: 6. This CDR3 has 15 amino acids. CDR3 residues: CASSLGTSGRETQYF. The CDR3 DNA, read in part, is TGTGCCAGCAGCCTAGGTACTAGCGGGAGGGAGACC.

Many counts were recorded for this clone. Coverage ceases 3 residues before the CDR3 finishes, and the germline J gene fills in the end. The V call is TRBV9, the J call TRBJ2-3, with D perhaps matching TRBD2 (5 bases). With 0 bases removed from V and 0 bases from J, the gap between germline ends came to 11 bases. CDR1 SGDLS and CDR2 YYNGEE come from the germline V gene. There are 16 residues in the CDR3. The part of the CDR3 DNA that was read is TGTGCCAGCAGCGTAGTAGCGAGTCCTAGCACAGATACG. This codes for CASSVVASPSTDT. The whole CDR3 sequence is CASSVVASPSTDTQYF.

This clone was counted many times. The read ends 3 residues shy of where the CDR3 ends; the end is completed using the germline J gene. V is TRBV30 and J is TRBJ2-1; no clear D. Germline V gives CDR1 GTSNPN, CDR2 SVGIG (reference sequence). This CDR3 comprises 11 residues. Trimming took off 2 bases at V and 9 bases at J, with 8 bases between the two ends. The CDR3 DNA, read in part, is TGTGCCTGGAGTCGAGCCTTTGAG. This codes for CAWSRAFE. The full CDR3 reads CAWSRAFEQFF.

In the case of this clone: The CDR3 is cut off 3 residues early in the read; its end comes from the germline J gene. The rearrangement links TRBV19 to TRBJ1-2; D unresolved. The CDR3 runs to 15 residues. Germline lookup yields CDR1 LNHDA and CDR2 SQIVND (reference sequence). Trimming took off 7 bases at V and 5 bases at J, with 20 bases between the two ends. CDR3 residues: CASTPGQYESYGYTF. CDR3 DNA (partial): TGTGCCAGTACCCCGGGTCAGTATGAATCTTATGGC.

This clone has ten or more counts. The CDR3 extends 3 residues past the end of the read, so its final part is completed from the germline J gene. V is TRBV19 and J is TRBJ1-2, with 9 positions matching TRBD1. V lost 6 bases and J lost 5; bases outside the gene matches: 7. This CDR3 comprises 14 residues. Germline V gives CDR1 LNHDA, CDR2 SQIVND (reference sequence). The CDR3 here is CASRTSGTGYGYTF. The CDR3 DNA, read in part, is TGTGCCAGTAGGACATCCGGGACAGGGTATGGC.

This clone has a count of ten or more. The CDR3 is cut off 3 residues early in the read; its end comes from the germline J gene. The chain employs TRBV20-1 and TRBJ1-2; perhaps TRBD1 as D (6 bases). V was shortened by 6 bases and J by 2 bases, with 16 bases between the two germline ends. CDR3 length equals 14 residues. Germline V CDR1 and CDR2: DFQATT, SNEGSKA (reference sequence). The CDR3 protein is CSAAQEQGNYGYTF. Partial CDR3 DNA: TGCAGTGCCGCTCAAGAACAGGGAAACTATGGC.

This clone was found many times. The CDR3 end falls 3 residues outside the read, so it is completed with the germline J gene. The gene calls are TRBV5-4 and TRBJ2-7, with 8 positions matching TRBD1. This CDR3 is 15 amino acids long. Trimming at V came to 4 bases and at J to 4 bases, leaving 10 bases not matched to a gene. Germline lookup yields CDR1 SGHNT and CDR2 YYREEE (reference sequence). The part of the CDR3 DNA that was read is TGTGCCAGCAGCCCTCCTGCAGGGGGCGGATACGAG. This translates into CASSPPAGGGYE. The whole CDR3 protein is CASSPPAGGGYEQYF.

This clone was observed many times. Read coverage stops 3 residues before the CDR3 terminus; the germline J gene supplies the remainder. V is TRBV23-1 and J is TRBJ1-4; D ambiguous. TRBV23-1 is an open reading frame whose function is uncertain. V was pared by 7 bases and J by 1 base, with 16 bases between. The CDR3 totals 16 residues. CDR3 DNA, as far as it was read: TGCGCCAGCAATCCCTCCGCGCGTGTAACTAATGAAAAA. The encoded protein is CASNPSARVTNEK. The entire CDR3 reads CASNPSARVTNEKLFF.

This clone was observed at least ten times. The read terminates 3 residues before the CDR3 end, so the remaining end is supplied by the germline J gene. The rearrangement joins TRBV11-2 to TRBJ1-4, with a tentative D call TRBD1 (5 bases). The CDR3 has 14 amino acids. The V gene lost 0 bases and the J gene lost 8 bases, with 10 bases spanning the gap. The V gene's germline CDR1 is SGHAT and CDR2 FQNNGV. The CDR3 bases that were read are TGTGCCAGCAGCTTAGATCGGGGGGGGGAAAAA. Its translation is CASSLDRGGEK. The whole CDR3 protein reads CASSLDRGGEKLFF.

Ten or more counts support this clone. Read data end 3 residues before the CDR3 end; the end is taken from the germline J gene. The rearrangement uses TRBV7-2 and TRBJ1-2; TRBD1 might be the D (5 bases). CDR3 length equals 14 residues. V lost 5 bases, J lost 7 bases, and 17 bases lay in between. Germline CDR1 is SGHTA and CDR2 is FQGNSA. CDR3 residues: CASSPRGALGGYTF. The DNA read from the CDR3 is TGTGCCAGCAGCCCGCGAGGGGCCCTGGGTGGC. Combining the CDR3 with reference TRBV7-2 and TRBJ1-2 gives the whole variable domain GAGVSQSPSNKVTEKGKDVELRCDPISGHTALYWYRQSLGQGLEFLIYFQGNSAPDKSGLPSDRFSAERTGGSVSTLTIQRTQQEDSAVYLCASSPRGALGGYTFGSGTRLTVV.

This clone was seen ten or more times. The CDR3 end falls 3 residues outside the read, so it is completed with the germline J gene. This sequence joins TRBV5-1 and TRBJ2-2; 8 positions agree with TRBD2. The CDR3 covers 15 residues. V lost 5 bases, J lost 2 bases, and 5 bases stayed unmatched. Germline V gene data show CDR1 as SGHRS and CDR2 as YFSETQ. CDR3 residues: CASSIAGPNTGELFF. The part of the CDR3 DNA that was read is TGCGCCAGCAGTATAGCGGGACCTAACACCGGGGAG.

This clone was observed at least ten times. The read stops 3 residues short of the end of the CDR3; the missing end is completed from the germline J gene. The chain joins TRBV2 to TRBJ1-2; 10 bases are shared with TRBD1. The CDR3 is 15 amino acids. Germline CDR1 is SNHLY and CDR2 is FYNNEI. CDR3 bases read: TGTGCCACCTTCAGTCCTGGGACAGGGGCCTTACGC. The encoded protein is CATFSPGTGALR. The whole CDR3 region reads CATFSPGTGALRYTF.

The sample holds many counts of this clone. The read terminates 3 residues ahead of where the CDR3 ends, so the germline J gene completes it. The chain couples TRBV20-1 to TRBJ1-2, with D perhaps TRBD1 (5 bases). Trimming left V 4 bases short and J 6 bases short, with 18 bases between. Looked up from germline, CDR1 is DFQATT and CDR2 is SNEGSKA (reference sequence). The CDR3 runs to 14 residues. The CDR3 sequence is CSAIHVGVWDGYTF. The part of the CDR3 DNA that was read is TGCAGTGCTATTCATGTAGGGGTATGGGATGGC.

This clone was recorded many times. Coverage ceases 3 residues before the CDR3 finishes, and the germline J gene fills in the end. The rearrangement joins TRBV30 to TRBJ1-2; a possible D gene is TRBD1 (6 bases). Germline V gene data show CDR1 as GTSNPN and CDR2 as SVGIG (reference sequence). The CDR3 contains 16 residues. V shed 0 bases and J shed 7 bases, with 21 bases lying between them. Incomplete CDR3 DNA: TGTGCCTGGAGTGTCGGTCCCCCAGGGGCAGGGAGTGGC. Translated: CAWSVGPPGAGSG. The entire CDR3 sequence reads CAWSVGPPGAGSGYTF.

In its sample, this clone was seen many times. The DNA ends 3 residues before the CDR3 does, and the rest of the CDR3 is filled in from the germline J gene. The chain recombines TRBV7-9 with TRBJ2-2; 9 bases are shared with TRBD1. The CDR3 is 15 residues long. Germline V lookup: CDR1 SEHNR, CDR2 FQNEAQ (reference sequence). The J segment lost 4 bases and the V segment lost 6 bases, leaving 6 bases of the junction unmatched. Partial CDR3 DNA: TGTGCCAGCAGGTCAGGACAGGGGAGCACCGGGGAG. It yields the protein CASRSGQGSTGE. From start to end, the CDR3 is CASRSGQGSTGELFF.

Details on this clone: Read sequence stops 3 residues before the CDR3 end, and the germline J gene provides the missing end. V usage is TRBV20-1 and J usage is TRBJ1-4; 8 nucleotides agree with TRBD1. The CDR3 runs to 15 residues. The V gene's germline CDR1 is DFQATT and CDR2 SNEGSKA (reference sequence). Trimming removed 0 bases from V and 5 bases from J; junction bases left unmatched: 5. The part of the CDR3 DNA that was read is TGCAGTGCTAGAGATAAGAGACAGGGGAATGAAAAA. This gives the protein CSARDKRQGNEK. The whole CDR3 protein reads CSARDKRQGNEKLFF.

This clone was found many times. Sequencing ends 3 residues short of the CDR3 end; the germline J gene provides the rest. The chain links TRBV6-1 to TRBJ2-3; 12 bases agree with TRBD2. The CDR3 consists of 16 residues. The V segment lost 4 bases and the J segment 4 bases; nucleotides outside the gene matches: 6. Germline V lookup: CDR1 MNHNS, CDR2 SASEGT. The CDR3 is CASSVGLAGLPDTQYF. Incomplete CDR3 DNA: TGTGCCAGCAGTGTTGGACTAGCGGGGCTTCCAGATACG.

This clone was picked up many times. The read falls 3 residues short of the CDR3 end, and the missing part is taken from the germline J gene. V usage is TRBV5-4 and J usage is TRBJ1-2; D might be TRBD1 (5 bases). From germline, CDR1 is SGHNT and CDR2 YYREEE (reference sequence). This CDR3 is 15 amino acids long. The sequenced part of the CDR3 DNA is TGTGCCAGCAGCTTGGGGGGCACCCGGGAAAACGGC. Protein product: CASSLGGTRENG. The full CDR3 protein is CASSLGGTRENGYTF.

This clone was counted ten times or more. From the germline J gene comes the end of the CDR3, since the read stops 3 residues before it. This chain joins TRBV9 and TRBJ1-2; D gene uncertain. Germline CDR1 is SGDLS and CDR2 is YYNGEE. The V end was cut by 0 bases, the J end by 3 bases, with 6 bases between. The CDR3 loop spans 13 amino acids. Here the CDR3 reads CASSVARHYGYTF. The sequenced part of the CDR3 DNA is TGTGCCAGCAGCGTAGCCAGGCACTATGGC.

This clone was recorded at least ten times. The read gets to within 3 residues of the CDR3 end, and the germline J gene fills in the rest. The chain joins TRBV5-1 to TRBJ1-4, with D possibly matching TRBD1 (5 bases). Per the germline V gene, CDR1 is SGHRS and CDR2 is YFSETQ. The CDR3 spans 13 residues. The chain's CDR3 is CASSLDPTGGLFF. The sequenced CDR3 bases are TGCGCCAGCAGCTTGGATCCAACGGGGGGA.

At least ten counts were recorded for this clone. Read data end 3 residues before the CDR3 end; the end is taken from the germline J gene. This sequence joins TRBV2 and TRBJ1-6; no reliable D call. Looked up from germline, CDR1 is SNHLY and CDR2 is FYNNEI. The CDR3 sequence is 15 residues long. CDR3 sequence reads: CASSEEGRDYQPLHF. CDR3 bases read: TGTGCCAGCAGTGAAGAGGGTAGAGACTACCAGCCC.

This clone was detected many times. The CDR3 goes on 3 residues after the read ends, and that part is filled in from the germline J gene. The chain employs TRBV2 and TRBJ2-1; TRBD2 might be the D (6 bases). Germline-derived CDR1 and CDR2 are SNHLY and FYNNEI. The V gene lost 6 bases and the J gene lost 2 bases, with 11 bases spanning the gap. The length of the CDR3 is 14 residues. The CDR3 DNA, read in part, is TGTGCCAGCAGGACTAGTACGCCCTACAATGAG. Translating it yields CASRTSTPYNE. The CDR3 as a whole reads CASRTSTPYNEQFF.

At least ten counts were recorded for this clone. CDR3 sequence reads: CASRGTGTKETQYF. The CDR3 DNA, read in part, is TGTGCCAGCAGGGGAACCGGGACAAAAGAGACC. The rearrangement links TRBV2 to TRBJ2-5; D perhaps matches TRBD1 (6 bases). The sequence runs out 3 residues before the end of the CDR3; the remainder is reconstructed from the germline J gene. The CDR3 is 14 amino acids. The germline gives CDR1 SNHLY, CDR2 FYNNEI. Trimming stripped 6 bases from V and 3 bases from J, with 14 bases between. Together with reference TRBV2 and TRBJ2-5, the CDR3 gives the full variable domain: EPEVTQTPSHQVTQMGQEVILRCVPISNHLYFYWYRQILGQKVEFLVSFYNNEISEKSEIFDDQFSVERPDGSNFTLKIRSTKLEDSAMYFCASRGTGTKETQYFGPGTRLLVL.

This clone was seen many times. The CDR3 DNA, read in part, is TGCGCCAGCAGCTCCCAACCGGGACAGGGGGAAGAGACC. Translated, it gives CASSSQPGQGEET. In full, the CDR3 is CASSSQPGQGEETQYF. The chain combines TRBV5-1 with TRBJ2-5, with TRBD1 identical over 11 bases. The read terminates 3 residues before the CDR3 end, so the remaining end is supplied by the germline J gene. V was clipped by 3 bases and J by 3 bases; unmatched bases: 7. Germline values: CDR1 SGHRS, CDR2 YFSETQ. The CDR3 is made up of 16 amino acids.

The table lists this clone with many counts. The read is 3 residues too short to cover the CDR3 end, so that end is filled in from the germline J gene. V and J are TRBV20-1 and TRBJ1-2; tentative D call: TRBD1 (5 bases). CDR1 and CDR2 (germline): DFQATT, SNEGSKA (reference sequence). V was shortened by 0 bases and J by 4 bases, with 9 bases between the two germline ends. This CDR3 has 13 amino acids. The DNA read from the CDR3 is TGCAGTGCTAGAGATTCGGGGGTCTATGGC. This sequence encodes CSARDSGVYG. The complete CDR3 reads CSARDSGVYGYTF.